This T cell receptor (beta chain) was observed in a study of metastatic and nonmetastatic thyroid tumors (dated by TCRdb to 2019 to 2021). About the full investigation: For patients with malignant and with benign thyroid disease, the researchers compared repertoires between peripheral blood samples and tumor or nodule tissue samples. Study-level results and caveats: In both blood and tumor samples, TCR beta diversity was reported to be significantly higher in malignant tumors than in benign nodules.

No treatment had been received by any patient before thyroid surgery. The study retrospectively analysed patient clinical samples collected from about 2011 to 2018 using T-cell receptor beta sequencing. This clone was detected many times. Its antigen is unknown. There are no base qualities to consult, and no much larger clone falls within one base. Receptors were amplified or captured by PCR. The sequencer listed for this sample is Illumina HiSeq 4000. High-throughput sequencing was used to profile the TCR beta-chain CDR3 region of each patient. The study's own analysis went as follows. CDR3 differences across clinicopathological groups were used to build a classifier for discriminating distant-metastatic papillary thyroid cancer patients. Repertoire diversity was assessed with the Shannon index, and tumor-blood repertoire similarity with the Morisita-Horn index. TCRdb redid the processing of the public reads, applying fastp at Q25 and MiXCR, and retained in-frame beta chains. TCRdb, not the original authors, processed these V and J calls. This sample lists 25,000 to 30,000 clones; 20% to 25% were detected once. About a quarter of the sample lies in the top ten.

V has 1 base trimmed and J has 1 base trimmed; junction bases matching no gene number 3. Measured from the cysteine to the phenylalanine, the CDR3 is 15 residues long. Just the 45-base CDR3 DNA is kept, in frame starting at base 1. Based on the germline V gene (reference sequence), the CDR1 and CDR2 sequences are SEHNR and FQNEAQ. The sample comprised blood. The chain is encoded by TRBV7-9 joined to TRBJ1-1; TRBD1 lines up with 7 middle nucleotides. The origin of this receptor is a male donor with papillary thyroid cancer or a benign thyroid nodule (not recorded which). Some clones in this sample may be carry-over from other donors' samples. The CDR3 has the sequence CASSLVRTGNTEAFF. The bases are TGTGCCAGCAGCTTAGTGCGGACAGGGAACACTGAAGCTTTCTTT.